This T cell receptor (beta chain) is drawn from a study of T-cell memory formation after mild COVID-19 (dated by TCRdb to the early 2020s). A note on the overall study: Most TCR sequence clusters were specific to one of the two donors. Longitudinal TCRalpha and TCRbeta repertoire sequencing tracked T-cell clones expanding and contracting after mild COVID-19 in two donors. Two young, previously healthy adult volunteers made up the cohort, one male and one female. Paper-wide results and their limitations: Contracting CD4+ clones were found mainly in CM and EM memory subsets, while CD8+ clones were enriched in EMRA. Some responding clones were found in pre-infection memory, which suggests that pre-existing cross-reactive memory T cells took part in the SARS-CoV-2 response. Clones that contracted from day 15 to 85 showed balanced CD4/CD8 phenotypes, whereas a second wave of clones that expanded from day 15 to 37 leaned towards CD4+. SARS-CoV-2 specificity of the second-wave clones peaking on day 37 was not confirmed. The study included only a couple of mild cases, and larger cohorts that include severe cases with pre-infection samples were judged to be necessary.

Counted from cysteine to phenylalanine, this CDR3 has 14 amino acids. CDR3 DNA is the only sequence kept; it has 42 bases, read in frame from the first base. Sequences SGHRS (CDR1) and YFSETQ (CDR2) are obtained from the germline V gene. The junction shows trimming of 4 bases on V and 1 base on J, and the gene matches do not reach 4 bases of it. About this clonotype: It lacks a known antigen. No much larger clone is present one base from it, and per-base qualities are unavailable.

The sample was run on an Illumina NovaSeq 6000. Using 5'RACE with constant-segment primers, TCRalpha and TCRbeta cDNA libraries were constructed, with sample barcodes and unique molecular identifiers added in the process. RNA was extracted from every sample with Trizol reagent. Amplification of the libraries took two PCR steps, and the second step added a second sample barcode plus Illumina TruSeq adapters. Sequencing of the libraries was done on an Illumina NovaSeq, producing 2 x 150 bp paired-end reads. The original pipeline was this. The reads were demultiplexed and collapsed into UMI-guided consensus sequences using migec v1.2.7. Using mixcr v2.1.11, UMI consensuses were aligned to TRA and TRB V and J templates and then assembled into clonotypes. Clonotypes were classified as expanded or contracted when called significant by both edgeR and NoisET, with noise models trained on biological replicates. edgeR calls used a false discovery rate-adjusted p below 0.01 and a log2 fold-change threshold of 1. As an exploratory analysis of dynamics, PCA with hierarchical clustering was applied to max-normalized trajectories of the 1000 most abundant clonotypes. The CD4 or CD8 phenotype of responding clones was assigned using the separately sequenced CD4+ and CD8+ repertoires. TCRdb itself trimmed the public reads at Q25 with fastp, ran MiXCR and retained productive beta chains. Records with the same CDR3 protein are collapsed into one entry carrying the most frequent genes and DNA. The V and J calls here are based on TCRdb, not the publication. Here the sample has about 400,000 distinct CDR3 sequences; 20% to 30% occur a single time. Roughly 14% of the sample is in the top ten clones.

Ficoll-Paque density gradient centrifugation was the method used to isolate PBMCs. What was sequenced was PBMCs or a T cell subset sorted from them (not recorded which). The chain was built from TRBV5-1 and TRBJ1-1; 7 nucleotides in the junction match TRBD1. The TCR originated in an adult woman who had mild COVID-19 (a few samples of this study predate the infection). The sample titles of this study are shuffled in the database, so cell type and time point are left out; the donor was told from shared clones. This receptor carries the CDR3 CASSVQGWNTEAFF. The DNA sequence follows: TGCGCCAGCAGCGTACAGGGGTGGAACACTGAAGCTTTCTTT.